This T cell receptor (beta chain) was sequenced for a study of shared T cell receptors in the human thymus. This clone came up a few times. Germline-derived CDR1 and CDR2 are MDHEN and SYDVKM. The CDR3 is 15 amino acids. Trimming cost V 7 bases and J 7 bases; bases outside gene matches: 10. Assay: immunoSEQ multiplex PCR; the TCRdb copy retains only in-frame clones and omits some. The sample has about 660,000 clones, about 89% seen once. These data also formed part of another study, on human thymus T cells. That source notes: The donors were infants in Finland with congenital heart defects, otherwise immunologically healthy. Thymus specimens were resections from corrective heart surgery. In thymic and blood repertoires alike, V and J usage looked biased. There were highly overlapping thymic repertoires among unrelated individuals, as related research reported.

This chain connects TRBV28 to TRBJ2-1; TRBD2 matches at 10 bases. Input material: thymocytes. This clonotype was obtained from a boy under three years old with a congenital heart defect. In DNA, the CDR3 is TGTGCCAGCACCGAAAAGCGGGGGGGCTTAAATGAGCAGTTCTTC. Translation: CASTEKRGGLNEQFF.